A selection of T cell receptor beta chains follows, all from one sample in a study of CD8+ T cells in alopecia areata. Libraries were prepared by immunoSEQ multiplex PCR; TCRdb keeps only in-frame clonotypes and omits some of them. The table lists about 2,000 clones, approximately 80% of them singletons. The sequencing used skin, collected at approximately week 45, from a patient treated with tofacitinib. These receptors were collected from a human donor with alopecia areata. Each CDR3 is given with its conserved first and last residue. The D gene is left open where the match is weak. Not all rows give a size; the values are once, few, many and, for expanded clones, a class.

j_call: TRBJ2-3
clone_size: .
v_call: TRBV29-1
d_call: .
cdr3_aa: CSANIEGSGTQYF
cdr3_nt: TGCAGCGCCAATATAGAGGGCTCGGGTACGCAGTATTTT

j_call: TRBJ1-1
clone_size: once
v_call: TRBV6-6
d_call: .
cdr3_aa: CASSTRGTSNEAFF
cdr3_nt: TGTGCCAGCAGTACCCGGGGGACCAGTAATGAAGCTTTCTTT

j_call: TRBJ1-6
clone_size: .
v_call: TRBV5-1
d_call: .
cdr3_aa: CASSLNNSPLHF
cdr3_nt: TGCGCCAGCAGCTTGAATAATTCACCCCTCCACTTT

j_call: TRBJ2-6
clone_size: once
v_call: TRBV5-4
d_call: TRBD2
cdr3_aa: CASTIGRGGWAPGANVLTF
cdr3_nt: TGTGCCAGCACCATAGGTCGGGGGGGATGGGCACCTGGGGCCAACGTCCTGACTTTC

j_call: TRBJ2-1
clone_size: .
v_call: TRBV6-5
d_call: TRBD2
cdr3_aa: CASRKTSGIYNEQFF
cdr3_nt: TGTGCCAGCAGAAAGACTAGCGGGATTTACAATGAGCAGTTCTTC

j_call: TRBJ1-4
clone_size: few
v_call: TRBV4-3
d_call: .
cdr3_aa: CASSQDLYEKLFF
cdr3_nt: TGCGCCAGCAGCCAAGATCTGTATGAAAAACTGTTTTTT

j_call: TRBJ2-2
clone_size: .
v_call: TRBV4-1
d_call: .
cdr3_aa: CASSQDVRELFF
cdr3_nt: TGCGCCAGCAGCCAGGACGTCAGGGAGCTGTTTTTT

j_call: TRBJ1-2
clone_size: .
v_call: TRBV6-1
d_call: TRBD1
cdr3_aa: CASSEGDSLSTFYGYTF
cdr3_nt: TGTGCCAGCAGTGAAGGGGACAGTTTAAGTACGTTCTATGGCTACACCTTC

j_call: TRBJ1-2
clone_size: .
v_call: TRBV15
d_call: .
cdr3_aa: CATSPERGAGYGYTF
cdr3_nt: TGTGCCACCAGCCCCGAGCGGGGGGCAGGGTATGGCTACACCTTC

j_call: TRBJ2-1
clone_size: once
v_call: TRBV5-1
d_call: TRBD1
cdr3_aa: CASSEDGQASHNEQFF
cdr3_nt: TGCGCCAGCAGCGAAGACGGACAGGCCTCTCACAATGAGCAGTTCTTC

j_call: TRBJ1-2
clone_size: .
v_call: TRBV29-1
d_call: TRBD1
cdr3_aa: CSVYNPGQGGYGYTF
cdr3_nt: TGCAGCGTGTACAATCCGGGACAGGGAGGCTATGGCTACACCTTC

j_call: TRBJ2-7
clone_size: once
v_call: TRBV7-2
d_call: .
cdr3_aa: CASSTPGFYSYEQYF
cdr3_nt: TGTGCCAGCAGCACCCCAGGGTTTTATTCCTACGAGCAGTACTTC

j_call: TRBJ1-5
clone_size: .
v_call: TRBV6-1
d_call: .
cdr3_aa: CASSEAPDQPQHF
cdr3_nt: TGTGCCAGCAGTGAAGCGCCGGACCAGCCCCAGCATTTT

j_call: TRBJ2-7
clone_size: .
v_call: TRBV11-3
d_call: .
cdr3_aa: CASSSRALLYEQYF
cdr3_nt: TGTGCCAGCAGCAGCAGGGCGCTGCTCTACGAGCAGTACTTC

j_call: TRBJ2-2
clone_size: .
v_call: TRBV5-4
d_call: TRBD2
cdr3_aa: CASSLGSGGPTGELFF
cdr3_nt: TGTGCCAGCAGCCTGGGTTCGGGGGGGCCCACCGGGGAGCTGTTTTTT

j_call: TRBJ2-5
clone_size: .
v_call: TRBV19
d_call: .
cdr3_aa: CASSISSGGPRETQYF
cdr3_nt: TGTGCCAGTAGTATATCGTCCGGGGGTCCGAGGGAGACCCAGTACTTC